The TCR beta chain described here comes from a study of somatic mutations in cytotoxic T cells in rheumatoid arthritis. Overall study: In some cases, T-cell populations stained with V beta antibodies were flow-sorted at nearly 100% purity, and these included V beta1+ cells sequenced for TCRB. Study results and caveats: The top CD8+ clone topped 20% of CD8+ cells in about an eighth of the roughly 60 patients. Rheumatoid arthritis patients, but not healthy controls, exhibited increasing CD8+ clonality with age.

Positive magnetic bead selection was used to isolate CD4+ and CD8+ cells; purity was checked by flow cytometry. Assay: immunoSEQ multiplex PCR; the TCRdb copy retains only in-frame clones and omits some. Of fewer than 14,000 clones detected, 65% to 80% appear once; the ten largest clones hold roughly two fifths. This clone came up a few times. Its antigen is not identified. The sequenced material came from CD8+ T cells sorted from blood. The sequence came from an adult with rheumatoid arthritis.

CDR3 sequence: CASSLAPDLAKNIQYF. The CDR3 DNA follows: TGTGCCAGCAGTTTAGCGCCTGATCTAGCCAAAAACATTCAGTACTTC. This chain joins TRBV28 and TRBJ2-4; D is unresolved. The V end was cut by 2 bases, the J end by 0 bases, with 11 bases between. CDR3 length equals 16 residues. Germline V gene lookup returns CDR1 MDHEN and CDR2 SYDVKM.